These 32 T cell receptor beta chains were sequenced from one sample in a study of blood T cell repertoires in COVID-19. The data were produced by immunoSEQ multiplex PCR, yet TCRdb's version contains in-frame clones alone and is incomplete. The sample comprises about 190,000 clones, roughly nine tenths of which are singletons, and 1% to 1.4% rests with the top ten. The sample taken for sequencing was peripheral blood. These receptors were collected from a man aged 25-40 years with acute or convalescent COVID-19.

The chain combines TRBV10-3 with TRBJ1-1; possible D gene TRBD1, 6 bases. The CDR3 loop spans 12 amino acids. V was clipped by 10 bases and J by 1 base, with 10 bases between them. CDR1 is ENHRY and CDR2 is SYGVKD in the germline V gene. DNA for the CDR3: TGTGCCACGGGACAATGGAACACTGAAGCTTTCTTT. Protein: CATGQWNTEAFF.

The chain employs TRBV5-1 and TRBJ2-7, with D possibly matching TRBD1 (5 bases). The germline V gene encodes CDR1 SGHRS and CDR2 YFSETQ. This CDR3 region has 17 residues. V gave up 1 base and J gave up 3 bases, with 20 bases separating them. The CDR3 DNA follows: TGCGCCAGCAGCTTGAGGATCGGGCAGGGTATTTTCTACGAGCAGTACTTC. Translated: CASSLRIGQGIFYEQYF.

The chain has TRBV11-3 and TRBJ2-1; D not resolved. Germline-derived CDR1 and CDR2 are SGHNT and YENEEA. The CDR3 spans 13 residues. The V gene lost 8 bases and the J gene lost 7 bases, with 15 bases spanning the gap. DNA for the CDR3: TGTGCCAGCGCCGAGTCGCGAGTAAATGAGCAGTTCTTC. Residues: CASAESRVNEQFF.

This chain uses TRBV24-1 with TRBJ2-3; D not certain. The CDR3 runs to 16 residues. CDR1 and CDR2 from the germline V gene are KGHDR and SFDVKD. V was cut by 0 bases and J by 3 bases, with 12 bases left in between. The DNA for the CDR3 is TGTGCCACCAGTGATTTGCGGGTCTCCGGGACAGATACGCAGTATTTT. As protein: CATSDLRVSGTDTQYF.

The chain employs TRBV6-1 and TRBJ2-7; TRBD2 matches at 12 bases. The CDR3 consists of 16 residues. Per germline, CDR1 MNHNS and CDR2 SASEGT. The J segment lost 4 bases and the V segment lost 2 bases, leaving 6 bases of the junction unmatched. The CDR3 region is CASSESASGREYEQYF. For the CDR3, the DNA is TGTGCCAGCAGTGAATCCGCTAGCGGGAGGGAATACGAGCAGTACTTC.

This chain uses TRBV4-1 with TRBJ1-2, with 9 positions matching TRBD1. Trimming cost V 0 bases and J 1 base; bases outside gene matches: 9. This CDR3 spans 18 amino acids. The V gene's germline CDR1 is MGHRA and CDR2 YSYEKL. CDR3 sequence: CASSQDVQGAQSNYGYTF. The CDR3 region has the DNA TGCGCCAGCAGCCAAGATGTACAGGGGGCGCAGAGTAACTATGGCTACACCTTC.

The DNA for the CDR3 is TGCAGCGCAGCCACAGGGAGCCACTCTGGAAACACCATATATTTT. It yields the protein CSAATGSHSGNTIYF. J is TRBJ1-3 and V is TRBV29-1, with D perhaps TRBD1 (6 bases). Trimming took 7 bases from V and 0 from J, leaving 16 bases between them. The CDR3 spans 15 residues. CDR1 and CDR2 from the germline V gene are SQVTM and ANQGSEA.

The table lists this clone with a count of one. The V call is TRBV2, the J call TRBJ2-3; 10 bases are a match to TRBD2. V dropped 3 bases and J dropped 7; count of bases not matched to a gene: 4. The length of the CDR3 is 14 residues. Germline CDR1 and CDR2: SNHLY and FYNNEI. The CDR3: CASSESGGANTQYF. For the CDR3, the DNA is TGTGCCAGCAGTGAGAGCGGGGGGGCGAATACGCAGTATTTT.

V gene TRBV9 combines with J gene TRBJ2-5; 7 nucleotides agree with TRBD2. Germline loops: CDR1 SGDLS, CDR2 YYNGEE. This CDR3 is 15 amino acids long. V was clipped by 4 bases and J by 4 bases; unmatched bases: 10. CDR3 residues: CASSSGTERGETQYF. The CDR3 DNA reads TGTGCCAGCAGCTCCGGGACGGAGCGGGGAGAGACCCAGTACTTC.

This clone was detected only once. The chain uses TRBV10-1 and TRBJ1-1; D is undetermined. V was shortened by 6 bases and J by 5 bases, with 13 bases between the two germline ends. This CDR3 is built from 13 residues. Per the germline V gene, CDR1 is WNHNN and CDR2 is SYGVQD (reference sequence). The CDR3 loop is CASSLSGGTEAFF. DNA for the CDR3: TGCGCCAGCAGCCTTTCCGGAGGGACTGAAGCTTTCTTT.

The chain couples TRBV18 to TRBJ1-5; tentative D call: TRBD1 (6 bases). The CDR3 sequence is 17 residues long. Trimming took 5 bases from V and 3 from J, leaving 20 bases between them. The V gene's germline CDR1 is KGHSH and CDR2 LQKENI. The CDR3 DNA reads as TGTGCCAGCTCAGACGTCGGTAACAGGGTGCACAATCAGCCCCAGCATTTT. As protein: CASSDVGNRVHNQPQHF.

This clone was recorded only once. The chain is built from TRBV12-3 or TRBV12-4 and TRBJ1-5; D unclear. CDR3 length equals 13 residues. V lost 3 bases and J 7 bases, leaving 10 bases between the germline ends. CDR3 sequence reads: CASSLAGAQPQHF. CDR3 nucleotides: TGTGCCAGCAGTTTGGCGGGCGCGCAGCCCCAGCATTTT.

The genes are TRBV5-4 and TRBJ2-1, with D uncertain. This CDR3 is 14 amino acids long. Per germline, CDR1 SGHNT and CDR2 YYREEE (reference sequence). V gave up 0 bases and J gave up 1 base, with 5 bases separating them. The CDR3 protein is CASSLGQSYNEQFF. In DNA form, the CDR3 reads TGTGCCAGCAGCTTGGGTCAGTCCTACAATGAGCAGTTCTTC.

J is TRBJ2-3 and V is TRBV9; 10 nucleotides line up with TRBD2. There are 18 residues in the CDR3. With V trimmed by 0 bases and J by 7 bases, 14 bases remained unmatched. Germline V lookup: CDR1 SGDLS, CDR2 YYNGEE. In DNA form, the CDR3 reads TGTGCCAGCAGCGTAGCCAGCGGGGGGGCCTCGGTAAAAAATACGCAGTATTTT. Encoded protein: CASSVASGGASVKNTQYF.

Comments on this clone: Other nucleotide sequences in the sample specify the same CDR3. Written as DNA, the CDR3 is TGTGCCACCAGCAGAGGTCAGAACTATGGCTACACCTTC. Translating gives CATSRGQNYGYTF. The chain carries TRBV15 and TRBJ1-2; D remains ambiguous. V was cut by 1 base and J by 2 bases, with 5 bases left in between. Germline CDR1 and CDR2: LNHNV and YYDKDF (reference sequence). The CDR3 is 13 amino acids.

The V gene is TRBV5-8, the J gene TRBJ1-2, with D perhaps matching TRBD1 (6 bases). The CDR3 runs 14 residues. The V end lost 0 bases, the J end lost 7 bases, and 13 bases lay between the germline ends. CDR1 is SGHTS, CDR2 YDEGEE, per germline. The CDR3 DNA sequence: TGTGCCAGCAGCTTGGGGCAGGGGAAGGGTGGCTACACCTTC. Translating it yields CASSLGQGKGGYTF.

The chain recombines TRBV7-3 with TRBJ2-2; 12 bases map to TRBD2. This CDR3 spans 15 amino acids. J gave up 6 bases and V 8 bases, and 7 bases lay outside the gene matches. CDR1 is SGHTA, CDR2 FQGTGA, per germline. The CDR3 region is CASSLAGGGAGELFF. As DNA, the CDR3 is TGTGCCAGCTCCCTAGCGGGAGGGGGTGCCGGGGAGCTGTTTTTT.

This rearrangement joins TRBV18 to TRBJ1-2, with 9 bases fitting TRBD1. The V segment lost 3 bases and the J segment 6 bases; nucleotides outside the gene matches: 8. Germline CDR1 KGHSH, CDR2 LQKENI. CDR3 size: 15 residues. This CDR3 reads CASSPSGTGRDGYTF. In DNA, the CDR3 is TGTGCCAGCTCACCTTCCGGGACAGGGAGGGATGGCTACACCTTC.

The genes are TRBV7-9 and TRBJ1-2; D gene uncertain. The CDR3 is 14 residues long. Deletions cut 4 bases from V and 0 bases from J, with 9 bases between. CDR1 is SEHNR and CDR2 is FQNEAQ in the germline V gene (reference sequence). The DNA of the CDR3 is TGTGCCAGCAGCTCGTCAAACACTAACTATGGCTACACCTTC. Translation gives CASSSSNTNYGYTF.

J is TRBJ1-5 and V is TRBV24-1; maybe TRBD1 (6 bases). The CDR3 is made up of 14 amino acids. The V end lost 3 bases, the J end lost 6 bases, and 11 bases lay between the germline ends. Germline lookup yields CDR1 KGHDR and CDR2 SFDVKD. The CDR3 DNA reads TGTGCCACCAGTGATCCTACAGGGATTCAGCCCCAGCATTTT. This sequence encodes CATSDPTGIQPQHF.

The table lists this clone with a few counts. The chain combines TRBV28 with TRBJ2-7, with TRBD2 as a possible D gene (6 bases). Germline V CDR1 and CDR2: MDHEN, SYDVKM. This CDR3 contains 14 residues. V was pared by 4 bases and J by 2 bases, with 12 bases between. The DNA for the CDR3 is TGTGCCAGCAGTTCTCCTAGCGCAACCTACGAGCAGTACTTC. Residues: CASSSPSATYEQYF.

The chain is built from TRBV29-1 and TRBJ2-1, with 11 bases that match TRBD1. The germline CDR1 and CDR2 sequences are SQVTM and ANQGSEA. This CDR3 has 14 residues. V trimming: 6 bases; J trimming: 7 bases; junction bases outside the gene matches: 8. The CDR3 protein is CSVSDRGPFNEQFF. The DNA for the CDR3 is TGCAGCGTGTCGGACAGGGGGCCATTTAATGAGCAGTTCTTC.

The chain couples TRBV5-1 to TRBJ2-3; 11 nucleotides align to TRBD2. The trim removed 0 bases at V and 2 bases at J, leaving 2 bases unmatched. The CDR3 covers 16 residues. In germline, CDR1 is SGHRS, CDR2 YFSETQ. The CDR3 spells CASSLGLAGFTDTQYF. The CDR3 bases are TGCGCCAGCAGCTTGGGACTAGCGGGGTTCACAGATACGCAGTATTTT.

The chain joins TRBV3-1 (or the pseudogene TRBV3-2) to TRBJ1-1; no definite D call. The germline V gene has CDR1 LGHDT and CDR2 YNNKEL (reference sequence). The ends were cut back, 4 bases at V and 1 base at J, with 7 bases in the middle. The CDR3 extends over 13 amino acids. Here the CDR3 reads CASSRNGNTEAFF. The CDR3, as DNA: TGTGCCAGCAGCCGTAACGGGAACACTGAAGCTTTCTTT.

J is TRBJ1-5 and V is TRBV7-9, with D unclear. This CDR3 spans 13 amino acids. The germline V gene has CDR1 SEHNR and CDR2 FQNEAQ (reference sequence). The ends were cut back, 3 bases at V and 10 bases at J, with 13 bases in the middle. CDR3 loop: CASSFNSPRPQHF. The CDR3 region has the DNA TGTGCCAGCAGCTTCAACAGTCCCAGACCCCAGCATTTT.

The chain recombines TRBV28 with TRBJ1-1; possible D gene TRBD1, 6 bases. Deletions cut 6 bases from V and 0 bases from J, with 14 bases between. The CDR3 is 15 residues long. Germline V lookup: CDR1 MDHEN, CDR2 SYDVKM. CDR3 in amino acids: CASSLYGGMNTEAFF. As DNA, the CDR3 is TGTGCCAGCAGCCTCTATGGGGGCATGAACACTGAAGCTTTCTTT.

V is TRBV6-5 and J is TRBJ2-7; 7 bases align to TRBD1. With 6 bases clipped from V and 0 bases from J, the junction kept 8 bases outside the gene matches. The CDR3 spans 15 residues. Per germline, CDR1 MNHEY and CDR2 SVGAGI. The DNA of the CDR3 is TGTGCCAGCAGGATCCGGGACAGCAACTCCTACGAGCAGTACTTC. Encoded protein: CASRIRDSNSYEQYF.

This clone occurred once. This rearrangement joins TRBV12-3 or TRBV12-4 to TRBJ2-1, with 8 bases matching TRBD2. The CDR3 loop spans 13 amino acids. The CDR3 bases are TGTGCTTCCCGGGGGGGGGCCTACAATGAGCAGTTCTTC. Its translation: CASRGGAYNEQFF.

The chain links TRBV28 to TRBJ2-7; tentative D call: TRBD2 (5 bases). The germline V gene encodes CDR1 MDHEN and CDR2 SYDVKM. This CDR3 spans 15 amino acids. The V gene lost 4 bases and the J gene lost 4 bases, with 17 bases spanning the gap. CDR3 sequence reads: CASSSQEDFGYEQYF. The CDR3 DNA reads TGTGCCAGCAGTTCGCAGGAGGATTTTGGTTACGAGCAGTACTTC.

The J gene is TRBJ1-5, the V gene TRBV9; the D is unclear. CDR1 and CDR2 from the germline V gene are SGDLS and YYNGEE. The CDR3 runs 13 residues. The V end was cut by 0 bases, the J end by 7 bases, with 8 bases between. CDR3 region: CASSVGGSQPQHF. In DNA form, the CDR3 reads TGTGCCAGCAGCGTAGGCGGAAGCCAGCCCCAGCATTTT.

The chain uses TRBV30 and TRBJ1-5; the D gene is possibly TRBD1 (5 bases). The germline V and J ends were trimmed by 3 bases and 1 base, with 13 bases remaining between them. This CDR3 is 15 amino acids long. Per germline, CDR1 GTSNPN and CDR2 SVGIG (reference sequence). CDR3 bases: TGTGCCTGGAGCCGTGGGGGGGTCAGCAATCAGCCCCAGCATTTT. Translating it yields CAWSRGGVSNQPQHF. Combining the CDR3 with reference TRBV30 and TRBJ1-5 gives the whole variable domain SQTIHQWPATLVQPVGSPLSLECTVEGTSNPNLYWYRQAAGRGLQLLFYSVGIGQISSEVPQNLSASRPQDRQFILSSKKLLLSDSGFYLCAWSRGGVSNQPQHFGDGTRLSIL.

V and J are TRBV28 and TRBJ1-3, with TRBD1 as a possible D gene (5 bases). Germline assignment: CDR1 MDHEN and CDR2 SYDVKM. The CDR3 covers 14 residues. Trimming left V 8 bases short and J 4 bases short, with 15 bases between. CDR3 protein: CASLSGGSGNTIYF. For the CDR3, the DNA is TGTGCCAGCCTGAGCGGGGGGTCCGGAAACACCATATATTTT.